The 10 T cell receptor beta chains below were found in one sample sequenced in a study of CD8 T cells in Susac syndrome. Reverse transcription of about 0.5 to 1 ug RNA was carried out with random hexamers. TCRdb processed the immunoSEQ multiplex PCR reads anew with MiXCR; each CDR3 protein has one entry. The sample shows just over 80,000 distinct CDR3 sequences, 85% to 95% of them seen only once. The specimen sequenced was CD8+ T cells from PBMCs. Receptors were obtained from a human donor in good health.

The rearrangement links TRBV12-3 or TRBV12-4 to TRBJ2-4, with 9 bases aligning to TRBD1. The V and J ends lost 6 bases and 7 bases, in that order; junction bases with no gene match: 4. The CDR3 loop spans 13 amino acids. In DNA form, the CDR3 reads TGTGCCAGCAGCTATACAGGGGGCAACATTCAGTACTTC. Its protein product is CASSYTGGNIQYF.

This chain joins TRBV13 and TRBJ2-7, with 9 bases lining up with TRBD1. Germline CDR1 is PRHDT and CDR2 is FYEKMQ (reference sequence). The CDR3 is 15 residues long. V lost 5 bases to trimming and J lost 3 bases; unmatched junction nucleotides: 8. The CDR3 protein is CASSGTGTGSYEQYV. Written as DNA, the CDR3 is TGTGCCAGCAGCGGAACCGGGACAGGGAGCTACGAGCAGTACGTC.

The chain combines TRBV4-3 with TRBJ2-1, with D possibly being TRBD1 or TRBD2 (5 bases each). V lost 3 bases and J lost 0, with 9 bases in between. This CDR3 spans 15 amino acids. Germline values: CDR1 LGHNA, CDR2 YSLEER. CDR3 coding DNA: TGCGCCAGCAGCCAGGGGGACCCCTCCTACAATGAGCAGTTCTTC. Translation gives CASSQGDPSYNEQFF.

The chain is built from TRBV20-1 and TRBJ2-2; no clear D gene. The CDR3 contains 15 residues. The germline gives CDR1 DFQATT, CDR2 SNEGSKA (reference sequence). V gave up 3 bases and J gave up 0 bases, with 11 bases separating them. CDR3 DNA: TGCAGTGCTAGCCGCCGAGATTCGAACACCGGGGAGCTGTTTTTT. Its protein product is CSASRRDSNTGELFF.

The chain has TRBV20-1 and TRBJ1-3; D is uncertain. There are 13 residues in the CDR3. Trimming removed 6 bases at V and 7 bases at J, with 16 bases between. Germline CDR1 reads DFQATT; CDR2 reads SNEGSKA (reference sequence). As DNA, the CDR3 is TGCAGTGCCAACAGCAATGTCGGTAACACCATATATTTT. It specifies CSANSNVGNTIYF.

In DNA, the CDR3 is TGTGCCAGTAGTATAAACAGGGCGGGGAGCTCCTACAATGAGCAGTTCTTC. This translates into CASSINRAGSSYNEQFF. The gene calls are TRBV19 and TRBJ2-1; possibly TRBD1 or TRBD2 for D (6 bases each). CDR3 length equals 17 residues. Trimming removed 2 bases at V and 0 bases at J, with 14 bases between. Germline values: CDR1 LNHDA, CDR2 SQIVND (reference sequence).

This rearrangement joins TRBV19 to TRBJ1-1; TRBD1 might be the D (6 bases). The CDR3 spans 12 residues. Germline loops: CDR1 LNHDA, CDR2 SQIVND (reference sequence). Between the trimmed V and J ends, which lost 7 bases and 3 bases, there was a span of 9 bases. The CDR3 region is CASIDRYTEAFF. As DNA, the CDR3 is TGTGCCAGTATAGACAGGTACACTGAAGCTTTCTTT.

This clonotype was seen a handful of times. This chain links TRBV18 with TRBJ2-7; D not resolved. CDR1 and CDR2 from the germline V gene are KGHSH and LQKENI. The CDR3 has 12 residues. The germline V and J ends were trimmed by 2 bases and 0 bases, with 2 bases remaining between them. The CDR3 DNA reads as TGTGCCAGCTCACCAGACTCCTACGAGCAGTACGTC. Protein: CASSPDSYEQYV.

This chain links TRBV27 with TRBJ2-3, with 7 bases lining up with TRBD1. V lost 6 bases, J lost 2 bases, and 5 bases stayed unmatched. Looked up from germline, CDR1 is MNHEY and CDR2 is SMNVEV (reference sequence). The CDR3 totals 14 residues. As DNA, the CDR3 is TGTGCCAGCAGACCTCAGGGGGTCACAGATACGCAGTATTTT. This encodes CASRPQGVTDTQYF.

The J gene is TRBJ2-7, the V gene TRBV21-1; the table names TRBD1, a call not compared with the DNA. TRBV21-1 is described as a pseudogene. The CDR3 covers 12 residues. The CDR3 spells CASSSRDYEQYV. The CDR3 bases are TGTGCCAGCAGCTCCCGGGACTACGAGCAGTACGTC.